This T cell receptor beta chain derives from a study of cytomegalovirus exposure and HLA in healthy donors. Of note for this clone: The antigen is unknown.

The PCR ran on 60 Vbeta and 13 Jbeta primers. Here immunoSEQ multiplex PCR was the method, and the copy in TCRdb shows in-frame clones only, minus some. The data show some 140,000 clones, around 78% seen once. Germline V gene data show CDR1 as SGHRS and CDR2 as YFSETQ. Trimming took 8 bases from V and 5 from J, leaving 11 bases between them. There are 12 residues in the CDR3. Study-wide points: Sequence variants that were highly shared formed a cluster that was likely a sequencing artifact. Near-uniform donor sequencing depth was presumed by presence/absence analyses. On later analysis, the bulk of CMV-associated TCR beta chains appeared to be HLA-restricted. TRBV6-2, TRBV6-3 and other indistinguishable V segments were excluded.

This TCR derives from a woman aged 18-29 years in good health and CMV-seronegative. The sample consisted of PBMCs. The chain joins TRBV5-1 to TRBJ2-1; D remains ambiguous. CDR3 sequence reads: CASTTTHNEQFF. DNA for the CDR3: TGCGCCAGTACAACCACCCACAATGAGCAGTTCTTC.